This T cell receptor (beta chain) was observed in a study of response to subunit inactivated influenza vaccine. This CDR3 has 16 residues. Trimming took 4 bases from V and 0 from J, leaving 16 bases between them. CDR1 is SGHKS and CDR2 is YYEKEE in the germline V gene (reference sequence). Comment on this clonotype: Its specificity is unknown.

TCRdb processed the RT-PCR reads anew with MiXCR; each CDR3 protein has one entry. The table includes approximately 480,000 distinct CDR3 sequences, approximately 9.9% detected once. Findings and caveats of the study: Each seasonal influenza vaccination, the authors suggested, recruits few new T cells.

The chain carries TRBV5-5 and TRBJ1-1, with D unclear. The TCR originated in a man aged 45-65 years who received an inactivated influenza vaccine. The sample in question was PBMCs from blood, obtained more than 35 days after vaccination. The CDR3 is CASSLRTDHMNTEAFF. The CDR3 DNA is TGTGCCAGCAGCCTTCGGACGGACCACATGAACACTGAAGCTTTCTTT.